This T cell receptor beta chain was observed in a study of CD4 T cells in relation to SARS-CoV-2 and coronaviruses (dated by TCRdb to the early 2020s). With regard to the full study: HLA restriction was mapped for shared crossreactive spike epitopes using patient-derived lymphoblastoid cell lines. Memory CD4+ T cell crossreactivity between SARS-CoV-2 and common cold coronavirus spike proteins was assessed at the TCR clonotype level in the study. The Adaptive Biotechnologies TCR-sequencing kit was used to sequence samples from three pre-COVID donors and the naive versus memory experiments, while other data came from Illumina-based sequencing. Expansion assays from other donors in the study were sequenced with a different, Illumina-based TCR-beta assay. Beyond this particular receptor, the publication reports: Because no donor provided both pre-pandemic and post-infection samples, tracing the source of pre-existing responses was limited. Naive versus memory sequencing indicated the assay detects memory recall responses rather than primary responses primed during culture. Small numbers of patients and of tested TCRs limited the study. Significantly weaker SARS-CoV-2-driven expansion was shown by crossreactive clones than by monoreactive clones, consistent with antigenic imprinting. Approximately 61% of donors had memory CD4+ clonotypes that crossrecognized SARS-CoV-2 and at least one common cold coronavirus spike. Because the crossreactivity analysis focused on spike protein, crossreactivity against other viral proteins was not assessed.

The junction shows trimming of 0 bases on V and 4 bases on J, plus 15 bases between the germline ends. Taken from the germline V gene, the CDR1 and CDR2 loops are KGHSH and LQKENI. Taken from cysteine to phenylalanine, the CDR3 has 16 residues. Only the CDR3 DNA is retained, 48 bases long and in frame from the first base. DNA from uncultured naive and memory CD4+ T cells underwent immunoSEQ TCR-beta sequencing at deep resolution. As for the authors' bioinformatics: During preprocessing, nonproductive sequences were removed, as were CDR3s that did not start with C, did not end with F or W, or were shorter than 7 amino acids. Cultured and uncultured naive and memory CD4+ repertoires were searched for CDR3s previously identified as spike- and CEF-reactive. CDR3 homology was measured as pairwise Levenshtein distance, computed with the stringdist R package after trimming three terminal residues from each end. Imported from immuneACCESS, the table was reduced by TCRdb to in-frame sequences with V and J called. These copies leave out some clones; in studies compared against another copy, an unresolved V gene accounts for under half, and the cause of the remainder is not known. The DNA was the basis for D and trimming; V, J and clone size are from that table. Recorded for this sample are 60,000 to 65,000 clones; about 94% of them occurred a single time. The biggest ten clones account for roughly 0.14% of the sample.

CD4+ T cells from unexposed donors were collected before the COVID-19 pandemic (2011-2018). To separate naive from memory CD4+ T cells, cryopreserved PBMCs first underwent CD4 enrichment and then EasySep naive CD4+ T cell enrichment. The leukapheresis product for the unexposed donors was obtained through commercial purchase. Ficoll-Paque PLUS gradient centrifugation was used to isolate PBMCs from either whole blood or leukapheresis product. The PBMCs went either fresh into the expansion assay or into cryopreservation at -140 degrees C. The QIAamp Micro DNA Kit was used to extract genomic DNA from the CD4+ T cells. To note about this clone: Its antigen target is currently unknown. No clone much larger than this one lies a single base away; base qualities are absent.

Source material: naive CD4+ T cells from PBMCs. According to the study, the label for this sample's cell subset or site signals: naive CD4+ T cells isolated by negative enrichment. The TCR was taken from a human donor in good health. This sequence uses TRBV18 and TRBJ2-5, with no D gene named confidently. The DNA sequence follows: TGTGCCAGCTCACCACCGGGTATAAGGGTGCGAGAGACCCAGTACTTC. This translates into CASSPPGIRVRETQYF.